Listed below are T cell receptor beta chains from one sample, sequenced in a study of blood T cell repertoires in COVID-19. The repertoire was sequenced with immunoSEQ multiplex PCR; TCRdb's copy has only in-frame clones and lacks some. This table holds around 250,000 clones, around four fifths found once. The sample comprised peripheral blood. Receptor source: a young man who had recovered from COVID-19. Both conserved end residues are part of each CDR3. D genes are given only for firm matches. Size is omitted from some rows. Given values are once, few, many or a class for expanded clones.

cdr3_nt: TGTGCCAGCAGGGGGGGGGAAAGCAGGCCCTGGAGGGCTTTCTTT
cdr3_aa: CASRGGESRPWRAFF
clone_size: .
d_call: .
j_call: TRBJ1-1
v_call: TRBV2

cdr3_nt: TGTGCCAGCAGCCCCGGACTAGAAGCCTACGAGCAGTACTTC
cdr3_aa: CASSPGLEAYEQYF
clone_size: once
d_call: TRBD2
j_call: TRBJ2-7
v_call: TRBV3-1/TRBV3-2

cdr3_nt: TGCGCCAGCACAACAGGGACCTATAATTCACCCCTCCACTTT
cdr3_aa: CASTTGTYNSPLHF
clone_size: few
d_call: .
j_call: TRBJ1-6
v_call: TRBV23-1

cdr3_nt: TGTGCCAGCAGCTTAACCCCGGGAAGACAAGAGACCCAGTACTTC
cdr3_aa: CASSLTPGRQETQYF
clone_size: .
d_call: .
j_call: TRBJ2-5
v_call: TRBV7-8

cdr3_nt: TGTGCCAGCAGCACCCCCCCGCAGGGGGCAGGCTACGAGCAGTACTTC
cdr3_aa: CASSTPPQGAGYEQYF
clone_size: .
d_call: TRBD1
j_call: TRBJ2-7
v_call: TRBV7-2

cdr3_nt: TGTGCCATCTCCCGCGGCGGGCCTGGAAACAATGAGCAGTTCTTC
cdr3_aa: CAISRGGPGNNEQFF
clone_size: .
d_call: .
j_call: TRBJ2-1
v_call: TRBV10-3

cdr3_nt: TGTGCCAGCCGCTTAGGGGGCAAGGGAGAGACCCAGTACTTC
cdr3_aa: CASRLGGKGETQYF
clone_size: .
d_call: .
j_call: TRBJ2-5
v_call: TRBV21-1

cdr3_nt: TGTGCCAGCAGCCACCCGGCCGGGGCCATATATTTT
cdr3_aa: CASSHPAGAIYF
clone_size: .
d_call: .
j_call: TRBJ1-3
v_call: TRBV6-6

cdr3_nt: TGCGCCAGCAGCTTCCTTGTCGGGGGGGCCGCAACCGGGGAGCTGTTTTTT
cdr3_aa: CASSFLVGGAATGELFF
clone_size: .
d_call: TRBD2
j_call: TRBJ2-2
v_call: TRBV5-1

cdr3_nt: TGTGCCAGCAGCCCAGCGGGCGGGGGGTTTCTGGAGCAGTTCTTC
cdr3_aa: CASSPAGGGFLEQFF
clone_size: .
d_call: TRBD2
j_call: TRBJ2-1
v_call: TRBV7-3

cdr3_nt: TGTGCCACCCGGGATTGGTATACGCAGTATTTT
cdr3_aa: CATRDWYTQYF
clone_size: .
d_call: .
j_call: TRBJ2-3
v_call: TRBV15

cdr3_nt: TGTGCCAGCAGTTACAAAATCGGGGGGAATTCACCCCTCCACTTT
cdr3_aa: CASSYKIGGNSPLHF
clone_size: .
d_call: .
j_call: TRBJ1-6
v_call: TRBV6-6

cdr3_nt: TGTGCCAGCAGCCGGGGACAGGGGGCCGAGACCCAGTACTTC
cdr3_aa: CASSRGQGAETQYF
clone_size: .
d_call: TRBD1
j_call: TRBJ2-5
v_call: TRBV7-3

cdr3_nt: TGTGCCAGCCACAGGACAGGGGCTGGAAACACCATATATTTT
cdr3_aa: CASHRTGAGNTIYF
clone_size: .
d_call: TRBD1
j_call: TRBJ1-3
v_call: TRBV2

cdr3_nt: TGTGCCAGCAGCCAAGATACGAGGGAGCAGTACTTC
cdr3_aa: CASSQDTREQYF
clone_size: .
d_call: .
j_call: TRBJ2-7
v_call: TRBV3-1/TRBV3-2

cdr3_nt: TGCGCCAGCAGCTTGAACGGGGGGTTCAATGAGCAGTTCTTC
cdr3_aa: CASSLNGGFNEQFF
clone_size: .
d_call: TRBD2
j_call: TRBJ2-1
v_call: TRBV5-1

cdr3_nt: TGTGCCAGCAGCGCACATGACAGGGTCGGCCCTAATTCACCCCTCCACTTT
cdr3_aa: CASSAHDRVGPNSPLHF
clone_size: few
d_call: TRBD1
j_call: TRBJ1-6
v_call: TRBV11-2

cdr3_nt: TGTGCCAGCAGCCAATACGGGACAGGGGACAACGAGCAGTACTTC
cdr3_aa: CASSQYGTGDNEQYF
clone_size: .
d_call: TRBD1
j_call: TRBJ2-7
v_call: TRBV28

cdr3_nt: TGTGCCAGCAGTTACGCCGGGACTAGCGGGGAAGGGACAGATACGCAGTATTTT
cdr3_aa: CASSYAGTSGEGTDTQYF
clone_size: .
d_call: TRBD2
j_call: TRBJ2-3
v_call: TRBV7-2

cdr3_nt: TGTGCCAGCAGCCAACGCCCCTCTAGCGGGGGGGCCATTCGAGAGACCCAGTACTTC
cdr3_aa: CASSQRPSSGGAIRETQYF
clone_size: few
d_call: TRBD2
j_call: TRBJ2-5
v_call: TRBV14

cdr3_nt: TGCGCCAGCAGTTCCGGGCTCGAGGGAGATACGCAGTATTTT
cdr3_aa: CASSSGLEGDTQYF
clone_size: once
d_call: .
j_call: TRBJ2-3
v_call: TRBV5-1

cdr3_nt: TGTGCCAGCAGTCTAACCGGGACAGCTAACACCGGGGAGCTGTTTTTT
cdr3_aa: CASSLTGTANTGELFF
clone_size: .
d_call: TRBD1
j_call: TRBJ2-2
v_call: TRBV27

cdr3_nt: TGTGCCAGCAAGGGTAGCAGGGGGCCCGGGGAGCTGTTTTTT
cdr3_aa: CASKGSRGPGELFF
clone_size: .
d_call: TRBD1
j_call: TRBJ2-2
v_call: TRBV2

cdr3_nt: TGTGCCAGCAGCCAAGATTGGGGGCGGTCTGAAGCTTTCTTT
cdr3_aa: CASSQDWGRSEAFF
clone_size: .
d_call: .
j_call: TRBJ1-1
v_call: TRBV3-1/TRBV3-2

cdr3_nt: TGTGCCAGCAGCCGAGGGGGAAGGGCGAAACTGTTTTTT
cdr3_aa: CASSRGGRAKLFF
clone_size: .
d_call: .
j_call: TRBJ1-4
v_call: TRBV14

cdr3_nt: TGTGCCATCAGTGAGCCTAGCGGGGGACAAGAGACCCAGTACTTC
cdr3_aa: CAISEPSGGQETQYF
clone_size: .
d_call: TRBD2
j_call: TRBJ2-5
v_call: TRBV10-3

cdr3_nt: TGCAGCGTTGTTTTGAGGACAAGGGACACTGAAGCTTTCTTT
cdr3_aa: CSVVLRTRDTEAFF
clone_size: .
d_call: .
j_call: TRBJ1-1
v_call: TRBV29-1

cdr3_nt: TGTGCCAGCAGTAGGGACAGGGTAACGGGAAACACCATATATTTT
cdr3_aa: CASSRDRVTGNTIYF
clone_size: .
d_call: TRBD1
j_call: TRBJ1-3
v_call: TRBV28

cdr3_nt: TGTGCCAGCAGTGACATTCAGGGGGCCTACAATGAGCAGTTCTTC
cdr3_aa: CASSDIQGAYNEQFF
clone_size: .
d_call: TRBD1
j_call: TRBJ2-1
v_call: TRBV2

cdr3_nt: TGTGCCGGATCGAGGGGGGGCCGCTATAGCAATCAGCCCCAGCATTTT
cdr3_aa: CAGSRGGRYSNQPQHF
clone_size: once
d_call: .
j_call: TRBJ1-5
v_call: TRBV2

cdr3_nt: TGTGCCAGCAGCCTAACCCCCCGATCGAACAATGAGCAGTTCTTC
cdr3_aa: CASSLTPRSNNEQFF
clone_size: .
d_call: .
j_call: TRBJ2-1
v_call: TRBV7-9

cdr3_nt: TGTGCCAGCAGCTGGACAGGGAGGCCTAACTATGGCTACACCTTC
cdr3_aa: CASSWTGRPNYGYTF
clone_size: .
d_call: TRBD1
j_call: TRBJ1-2
v_call: TRBV7-9

cdr3_nt: TGTGCCAGCAGCTTAAACATGGGCACAGATACGCAGTATTTT
cdr3_aa: CASSLNMGTDTQYF
clone_size: .
d_call: .
j_call: TRBJ2-3
v_call: TRBV7-9

cdr3_nt: TGTGCCAGCAGTTCTCGTGGGGCGGAGGGCTACACCTTC
cdr3_aa: CASSSRGAEGYTF
clone_size: .
d_call: .
j_call: TRBJ1-2
v_call: TRBV5-4

cdr3_nt: TGTGCCAGCAGCTTAGCGGGGGGGCTTCAAGAGCAGTACTTC
cdr3_aa: CASSLAGGLQEQYF
clone_size: .
d_call: .
j_call: TRBJ2-7
v_call: TRBV7-2

cdr3_nt: TGTGCCAGCAGTGCACCAGGGACAGCCGCTGCCGGGGAGCTGTTTTTT
cdr3_aa: CASSAPGTAAAGELFF
clone_size: .
d_call: TRBD1
j_call: TRBJ2-2
v_call: TRBV6-1

cdr3_nt: TGCGCCAGCAGCTTGGAATCAGGGTTGGGCTACACCTTC
cdr3_aa: CASSLESGLGYTF
clone_size: .
d_call: .
j_call: TRBJ1-2
v_call: TRBV5-1